This T cell receptor beta chain appears in the sequencing data of a study of T cell clonality in common variable immunodeficiency. Overall study findings and caveats: Compared with healthy controls, CVID subjects showed increased TCRbeta clonality, mostly in about a third. In common variable immunodeficiency, TCR beta chains reportedly carried fewer deletions and N-nucleotide insertions.

Germline V gene data show CDR1 as GTSNPN and CDR2 as SVGIG (reference sequence). The CDR3 has 17 residues. The V end was cut by 2 bases, the J end by 3 bases, with 22 bases between. Assay used: immunoSEQ multiplex PCR; TCRdb lists only in-frame clones, some missing. This repertoire holds roughly 42,000 clones, and none appear only once. There are many counts of this clone. The antigen is undetermined. The read gets to within 3 residues of the CDR3 end, and the germline J gene fills in the rest. The sample taken for sequencing was peripheral blood mononuclear cells. The chain recombines TRBV30 with TRBJ1-2; D may be TRBD1 (5 bases). This sequence originates from a person aged 18 to 75 in good health. CDR3 DNA, as far as it was read: TGTGCCTGGAGTCGGGGGACGAGCCAGTTCCCGGACTATGGC. This gives the protein CAWSRGTSQFPDYG. The whole CDR3 sequence is CAWSRGTSQFPDYGYTF.